This TCR beta chain was sequenced for a study of T cells in Graves' hyperthyroidism and ophthalmopathy. Overall study: Blood from the periphery was taken at initial diagnosis, before any treatment.

V gave up 2 bases and J gave up 3 bases, with 10 bases separating them. The CDR3 spans 13 residues. Germline V gene data show CDR1 as SQVTM and CDR2 as ANQGSEA. TCR beta CDR3 regions were amplified from RNA. HTBI primers drove first-round RT-PCR of the TCR CDR3. TCRdb itself ran the multiplex PCR reads through MiXCR, one entry per CDR3 protein. The repertoire holds around 99,000 distinct CDR3 sequences, with roughly 15% as singletons. Patients counted as stable if ophthalmopathy did not develop within 18 months. This clonotype was recorded many times. The chain links TRBV29-1 to TRBJ2-5; D gene unclear. Material for sequencing was blood. The receptor was isolated from a woman aged 50 to 60 with Graves' hyperthyroidism. In DNA form, the CDR3 reads TGCAGCGTTGAAACGGGTACAAAAGAGACCCAGTACTTC. It translates to CSVETGTKETQYF.